The clone carrying this TCR beta chain was detected only a few times. What it recognizes is unknown. Aged about 6 to 90, donors were systemically healthy Caucasians from Russia. Combining a sample-barcoded 5' primer with a J-beta primer mix, a second PCR ran for roughly 7 to 11 cycles. Using its own MiXCR run on the 5' RACE reads, TCRdb lists one record per CDR3 protein. The sample yields roughly 1.5 million distinct CDR3 sequences, less than 45% seen once. This specimen belongs to a study of blood T cells in healthy people across ages. Whole-study results and caveats: TCR beta diversity tracked closely with naive T cell percentage.

This CDR3 contains 14 residues. Germline CDR1 SGDLS, CDR2 YYNGEE. This sequence was found in a woman under 30 in good health. The gene calls are TRBV9 and TRBJ2-1; D unresolved. The DNA end is more similar to TRBJ2-7, so the J call may be wrong. Sequenced sample: blood. CDR3 residues: CASSRTSSYNEQYF. For the CDR3, the DNA is TGTGCCAGCAGTCGTACGAGCTCCTACAATGAGCAGTACTTC.